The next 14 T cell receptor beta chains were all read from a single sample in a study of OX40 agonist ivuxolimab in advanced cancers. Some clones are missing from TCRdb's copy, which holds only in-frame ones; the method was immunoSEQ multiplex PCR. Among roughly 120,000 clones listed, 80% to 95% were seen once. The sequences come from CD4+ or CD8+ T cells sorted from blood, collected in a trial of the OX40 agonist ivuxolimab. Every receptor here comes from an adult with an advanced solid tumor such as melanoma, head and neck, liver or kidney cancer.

The CDR3 coding sequence is TGTGCCAGCAGCTTAGTGCCGCCGGCAGGGGGCCTCCGCTATGGCTACACCTTC. Protein: CASSLVPPAGGLRYGYTF. The chain recombines TRBV7-8 with TRBJ1-2; 8 nucleotides line up with TRBD1. CDR3 length equals 18 residues. Trimming cost V 1 base and J 4 bases; bases outside gene matches: 14. Germline assignment: CDR1 SGHVS and CDR2 FQNEAQ.

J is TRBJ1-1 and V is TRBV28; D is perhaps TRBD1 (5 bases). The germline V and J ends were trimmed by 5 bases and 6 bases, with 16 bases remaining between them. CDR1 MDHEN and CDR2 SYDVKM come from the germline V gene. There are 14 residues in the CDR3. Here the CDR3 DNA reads TGTGCCAGCAGTCCCCATAAGGGAGGGGCTGAAGCTTTCTTT. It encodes CASSPHKGGAEAFF.

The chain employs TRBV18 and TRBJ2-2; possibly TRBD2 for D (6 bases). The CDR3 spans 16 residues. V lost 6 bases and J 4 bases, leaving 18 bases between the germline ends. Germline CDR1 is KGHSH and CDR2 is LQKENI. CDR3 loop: CASSPTGDLATGELFF. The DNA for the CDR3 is TGTGCCAGCTCCCCGACGGGGGACCTAGCCACCGGGGAGCTGTTTTTT.

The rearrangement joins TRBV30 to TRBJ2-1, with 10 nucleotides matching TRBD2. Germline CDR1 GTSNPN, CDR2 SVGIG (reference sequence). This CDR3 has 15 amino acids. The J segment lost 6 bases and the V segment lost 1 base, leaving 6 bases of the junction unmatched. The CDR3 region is CAWSDPAGGRNEQFF. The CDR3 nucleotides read TGTGCCTGGAGTGATCCAGCGGGAGGGCGCAATGAGCAGTTCTTC.

CDR3 protein: CASSYRTVSGNTIYF. The CDR3 nucleotides are TGTGCCAGCAGTTACAGAACAGTTTCTGGAAACACCATATATTTT. V and J are TRBV6-5 and TRBJ1-3; D not resolved. The length of the CDR3 is 15 residues. Germline V CDR1 and CDR2: MNHEY, SVGAGI. The V end was cut by 2 bases, the J end by 1 base, with 9 bases between.

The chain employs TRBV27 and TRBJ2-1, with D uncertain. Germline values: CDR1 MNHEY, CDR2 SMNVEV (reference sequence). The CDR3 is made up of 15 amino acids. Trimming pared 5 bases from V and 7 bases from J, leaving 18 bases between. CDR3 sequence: CASSPELSLENEQFF. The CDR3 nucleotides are TGTGCCAGCAGTCCTGAGCTGTCACTCGAGAATGAGCAGTTCTTC.

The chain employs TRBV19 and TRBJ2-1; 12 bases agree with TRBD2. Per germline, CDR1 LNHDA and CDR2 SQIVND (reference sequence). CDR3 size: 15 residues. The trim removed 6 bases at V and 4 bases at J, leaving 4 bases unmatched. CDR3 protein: CASRLTSGRYNEQFF. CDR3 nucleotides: TGTGCCAGTAGATTGACTAGCGGGAGATACAATGAGCAGTTCTTC.

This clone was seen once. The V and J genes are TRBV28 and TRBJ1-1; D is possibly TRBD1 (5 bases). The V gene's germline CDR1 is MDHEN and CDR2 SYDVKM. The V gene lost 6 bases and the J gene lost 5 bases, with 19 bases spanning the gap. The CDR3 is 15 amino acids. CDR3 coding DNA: TGTGCCAGCAGCTCGGGGCAGGGAGGTTGGACTGAAGCTTTCTTT. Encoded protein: CASSSGQGGWTEAFF.

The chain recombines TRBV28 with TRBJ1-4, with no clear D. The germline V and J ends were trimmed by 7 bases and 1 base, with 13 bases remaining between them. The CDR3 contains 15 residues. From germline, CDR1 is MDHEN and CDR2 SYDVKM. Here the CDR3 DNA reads TGTGCCAGCATTCGAAGGGAAGGAACTAATGAAAAACTGTTTTTT. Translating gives CASIRREGTNEKLFF.

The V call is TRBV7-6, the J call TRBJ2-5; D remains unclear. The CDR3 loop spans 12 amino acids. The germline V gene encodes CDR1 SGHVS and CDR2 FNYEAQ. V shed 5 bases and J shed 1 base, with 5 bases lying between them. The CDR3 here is CASSPGQETQYF. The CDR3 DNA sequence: TGTGCCAGCAGCCCAGGCCAAGAGACCCAGTACTTC. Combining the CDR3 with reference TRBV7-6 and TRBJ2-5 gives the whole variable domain GAGVSQSPRYKVTKRGQDVALRCDPISGHVSLYWYRQALGQGPEFLTYFNYEAQQDKSGLPNDRFSAERPEGSISTLTIQRTEQRDSAMYRCASSPGQETQYFGPGTRLLVL.

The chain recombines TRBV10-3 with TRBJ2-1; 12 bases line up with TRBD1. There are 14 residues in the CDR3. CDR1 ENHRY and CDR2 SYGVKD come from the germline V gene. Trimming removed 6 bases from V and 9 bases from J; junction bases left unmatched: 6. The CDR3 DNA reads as TGTGCCATCAGCCGGGGACAGGGGGCAGGTGAGCAGTTCTTC. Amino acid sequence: CAISRGQGAGEQFF.

The CDR3 DNA reads as TGCGCCAGCAGCCAAGACATCGAGACAGGAAAAGAGACCCAGTACTTC. It yields the protein CASSQDIETGKETQYF. V is TRBV4-1 and J is TRBJ2-5; a possible D gene is TRBD1 (6 bases). The CDR3 totals 16 residues. The V end lost 0 bases, the J end lost 3 bases, and 14 bases lay between the germline ends. CDR1 and CDR2 (germline): MGHRA, YSYEKL.

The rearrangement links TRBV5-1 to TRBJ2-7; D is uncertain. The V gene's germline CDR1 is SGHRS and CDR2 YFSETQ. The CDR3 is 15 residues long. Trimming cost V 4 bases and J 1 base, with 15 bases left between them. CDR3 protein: CASSPGVWGSYEQYF. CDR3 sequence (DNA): TGCGCCAGCAGCCCCGGTGTTTGGGGTTCCTACGAGCAGTACTTC.

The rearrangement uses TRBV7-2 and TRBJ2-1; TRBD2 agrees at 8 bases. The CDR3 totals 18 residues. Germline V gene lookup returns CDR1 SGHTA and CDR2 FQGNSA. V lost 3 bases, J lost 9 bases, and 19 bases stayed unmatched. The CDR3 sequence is CASSFMGSTSDTRAEQFF. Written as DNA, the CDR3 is TGTGCCAGCAGCTTTATGGGCTCGACTAGCGATACGAGGGCTGAGCAGTTCTTC. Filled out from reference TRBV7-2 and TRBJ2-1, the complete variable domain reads GAGVSQSPSNKVTEKGKDVELRCDPISGHTALYWYRQSLGQGLEFLIYFQGNSAPDKSGLPSDRFSAERTGGSVSTLTIQRTQQEDSAVYLCASSFMGSTSDTRAEQFFGPGTRLTVL.